The T cell receptor (beta chain) under discussion was sequenced for a study of T cell responses to AZD1222 COVID-19 vaccine. Germline V CDR1 and CDR2: DFQATT, SNEGSKA (reference sequence). The CDR3 extends over 14 amino acids. V lost 3 bases, J lost 3 bases, and 12 bases lay in between. Study outcomes and limitations: Vaccine-associated CD4 TCRs spanned spike, dominant at 160-218 and 743-854. Regions left unmutated in variants are reportedly the target of nearly half of spike-specific TCRs. Vaccination with two AZD1222 doses was followed by a rise in Spike-specific TCR breadth and depth.

On this clone itself: Its antigen is not known.

Only in-frame clones appear in the TCRdb table, and some are missing; sequencing was by immunoSEQ multiplex PCR. The data hold over 110,000 clones, with 90% to 95% observed a single time. The sequence derives from an adult in good health. The chain couples TRBV20-1 to TRBJ1-5; D is ambiguous. This specimen was peripheral blood, taken on day 0 of AZD1222 vaccination. Here the CDR3 DNA reads TGCAGTGCTAGTGACGGACGGGTCAATCAGCCCCAGCATTTT. This codes for CSASDGRVNQPQHF.